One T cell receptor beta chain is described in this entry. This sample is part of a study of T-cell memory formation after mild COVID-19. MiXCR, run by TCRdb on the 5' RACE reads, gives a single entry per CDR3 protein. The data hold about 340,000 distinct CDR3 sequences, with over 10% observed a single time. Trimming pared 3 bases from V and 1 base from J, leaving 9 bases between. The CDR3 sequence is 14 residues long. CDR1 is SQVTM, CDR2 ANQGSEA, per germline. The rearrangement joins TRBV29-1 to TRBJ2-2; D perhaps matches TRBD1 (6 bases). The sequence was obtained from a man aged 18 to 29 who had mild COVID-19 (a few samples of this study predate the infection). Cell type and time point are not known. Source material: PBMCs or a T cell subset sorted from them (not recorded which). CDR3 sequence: CSVDVGGNTGELFF. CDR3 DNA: TGCAGCGTTGATGTAGGGGGGAACACCGGGGAGCTGTTTTTT.